This TCR beta chain was documented in a study of PD-L1 blockade in urothelial cancer. In germline, CDR1 is SGHRS, CDR2 YFSETQ. The length of the CDR3 is 14 residues. The V and J ends lost 4 bases and 1 base respectively, with 11 bases between them. This clone counts as medium-sized. The time point here: pretreatment peripheral blood. The data were produced by immunoSEQ multiplex PCR, yet TCRdb's version contains in-frame clones alone and is incomplete. Of tens of thousands of clones in the sample, around 84% are singletons; the top ten hold approximately 9.2%. The sequence derives from an older woman with urothelial cancer. Sequencing used PBMCs, obtained around atezolizumab (anti-PD-L1) treatment. The V gene is TRBV5-1, the J gene TRBJ1-1; TRBD1 might be the D (6 bases). CDR3 nucleotide sequence: TGCGCCAGCAGCCGGACAGAGAGGAACACTGAAGCTTTCTTT. It encodes CASSRTERNTEAFF.